This TCR beta chain was obtained from a study of shared T cell receptors in the human thymus. J gave up 4 bases and V 2 bases, and 12 bases lay outside the gene matches. The CDR3 is made up of 17 amino acids. Germline values: CDR1 MDHEN, CDR2 SYDVKM. Using immunoSEQ multiplex PCR, the repertoire was profiled, and TCRdb retains in-frame clones only, with some absent. The repertoire consists of over 350,000 clones, with approximately 95% occurring once and the leading ten covering 0.02%. V is TRBV28 and J is TRBJ2-7, with TRBD2 identical over 9 bases. The clonotype originates from a human donor. Sample: thymocytes. Written as DNA, the CDR3 is TGTGCCAGCAGTTTACGTCCCCCCAGCGGGAGGAGGTACGAGCAGTACTTC. This gives the protein CASSLRPPSGRRYEQYF.